This T cell receptor (beta chain) was profiled in a study of cytomegalovirus exposure and HLA in healthy donors. The study, taken as a whole, reports: The study dropped some indistinguishable V segments, TRBV6-2 and TRBV6-3 among them.

The CDR3 contains 15 residues. The V gene lost 1 base and the J gene lost 2 bases, with 12 bases spanning the gap. Germline V gene data show CDR1 as SGDLS and CDR2 as YYNGEE. This clone has just one count. Antigen: not known. The PCR used 60 Vbeta and 13 Jbeta primers. TCRdb's table, derived via immunoSEQ multiplex PCR, lists solely in-frame clones and lacks some. The data show around 100,000 clones, with more than 70% seen just once and 4.4% held by the top ten. This TCR came from a male donor in good health and CMV-seropositive. Material: PBMCs. This chain links TRBV9 with TRBJ1-2; D ambiguous. CDR3 loop: CASSVSSAPNYGYTF. DNA of the CDR3: TGTGCCAGCAGCGTATCGTCAGCGCCGAACTATGGCTACACCTTC.